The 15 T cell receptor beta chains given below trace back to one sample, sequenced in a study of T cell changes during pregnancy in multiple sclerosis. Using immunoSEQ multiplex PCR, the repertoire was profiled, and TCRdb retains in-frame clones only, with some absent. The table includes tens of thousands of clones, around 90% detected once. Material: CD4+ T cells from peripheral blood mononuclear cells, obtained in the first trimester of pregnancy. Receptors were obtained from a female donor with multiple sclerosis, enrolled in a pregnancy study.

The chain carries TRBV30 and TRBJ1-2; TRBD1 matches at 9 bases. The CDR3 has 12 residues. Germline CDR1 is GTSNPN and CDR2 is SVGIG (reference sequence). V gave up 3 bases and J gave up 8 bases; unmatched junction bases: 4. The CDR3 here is CAWRRTGVGYTF. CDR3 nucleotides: TGTGCCTGGAGGAGGACAGGGGTCGGCTACACCTTC.

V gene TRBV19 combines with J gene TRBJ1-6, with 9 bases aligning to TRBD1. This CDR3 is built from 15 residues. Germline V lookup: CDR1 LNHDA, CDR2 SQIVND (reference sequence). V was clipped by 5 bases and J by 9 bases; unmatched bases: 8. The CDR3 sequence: CASSASGTGSSPLHF. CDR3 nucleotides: TGTGCCAGTAGTGCCTCCGGGACAGGGAGTTCACCCCTCCACTTT. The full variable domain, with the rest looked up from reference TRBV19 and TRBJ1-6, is DGGITQSPKYLFRKEGQNVTLSCEQNLNHDAMYWYRQDPGQGLRLIYYSQIVNDFQKGDIAEGYSVSREKKESFPLTVTSAQKNPTAFYLCASSASGTGSSPLHFGNGTRLTVT.

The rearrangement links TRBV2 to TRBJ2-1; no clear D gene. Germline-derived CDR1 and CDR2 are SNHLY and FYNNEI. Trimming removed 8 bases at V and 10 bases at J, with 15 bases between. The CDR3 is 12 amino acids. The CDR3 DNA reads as TGTGCCAGCTCCCGAACCCAAGCGGAGCAGTTCTTC. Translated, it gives CASSRTQAEQFF.

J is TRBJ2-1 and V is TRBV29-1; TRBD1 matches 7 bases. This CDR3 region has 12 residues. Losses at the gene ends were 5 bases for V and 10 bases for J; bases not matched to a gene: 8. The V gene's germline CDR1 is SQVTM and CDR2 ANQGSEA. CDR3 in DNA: TGCAGCGTTCAAAGGGGGCAGGGGGAGCAGTTCTTC. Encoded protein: CSVQRGQGEQFF.

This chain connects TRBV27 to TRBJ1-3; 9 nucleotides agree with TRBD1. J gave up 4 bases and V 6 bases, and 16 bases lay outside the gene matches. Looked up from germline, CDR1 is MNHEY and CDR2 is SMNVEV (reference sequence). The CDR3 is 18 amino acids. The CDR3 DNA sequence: TGTGCCAGCAGCCCAAACCTACGACCGGGACAGGGAGGAAACACCATATATTTT. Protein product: CASSPNLRPGQGGNTIYF.

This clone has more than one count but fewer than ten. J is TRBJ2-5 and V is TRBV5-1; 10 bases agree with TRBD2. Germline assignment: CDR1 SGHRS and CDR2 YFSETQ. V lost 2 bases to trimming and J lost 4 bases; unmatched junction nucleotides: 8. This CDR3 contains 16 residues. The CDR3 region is CASSLQSGGARETQYF. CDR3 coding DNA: TGCGCCAGCAGCTTACAAAGCGGGGGGGCAAGAGAGACCCAGTACTTC. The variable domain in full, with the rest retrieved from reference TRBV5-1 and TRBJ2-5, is KAGVTQTPRYLIKTRGQQVTLSCSPISGHRSVSWYQQTPGQGLQFLFEYFSETQRNKGNFPGRFSGRQFSNSRSEMNVSTLELGDSALYLCASSLQSGGARETQYFGPGTRLLVL.

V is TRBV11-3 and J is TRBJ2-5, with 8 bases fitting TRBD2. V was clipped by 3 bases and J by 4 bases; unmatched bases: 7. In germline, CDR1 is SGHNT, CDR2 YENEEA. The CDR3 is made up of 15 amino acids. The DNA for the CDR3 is TGTGCCAGCAGCTTTGGGGCGGGGGGTGGAGAGACCCAGTACTTC. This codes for CASSFGAGGGETQYF.

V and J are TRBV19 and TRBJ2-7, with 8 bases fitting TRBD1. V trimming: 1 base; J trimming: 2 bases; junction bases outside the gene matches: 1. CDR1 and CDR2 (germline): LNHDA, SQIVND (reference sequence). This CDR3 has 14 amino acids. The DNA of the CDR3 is TGTGCCAGTAGTATAGGGACAGGGACCTACGAGCAGTACTTC. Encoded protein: CASSIGTGTYEQYF.

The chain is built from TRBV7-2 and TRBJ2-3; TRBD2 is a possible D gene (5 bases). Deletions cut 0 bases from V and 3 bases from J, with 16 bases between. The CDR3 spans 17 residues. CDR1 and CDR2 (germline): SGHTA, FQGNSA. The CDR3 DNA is TGTGCCAGCAGCTTAGCAACCGCGGGTCCTACTACAGATACGCAGTATTTT. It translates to CASSLATAGPTTDTQYF.

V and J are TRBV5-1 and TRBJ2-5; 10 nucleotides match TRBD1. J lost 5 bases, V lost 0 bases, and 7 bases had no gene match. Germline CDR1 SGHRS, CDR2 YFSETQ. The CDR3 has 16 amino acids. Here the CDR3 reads CASSLGGGDRGETQYF. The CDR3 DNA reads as TGCGCCAGCAGCTTGGGTGGCGGGGACAGGGGTGAGACCCAGTACTTC.

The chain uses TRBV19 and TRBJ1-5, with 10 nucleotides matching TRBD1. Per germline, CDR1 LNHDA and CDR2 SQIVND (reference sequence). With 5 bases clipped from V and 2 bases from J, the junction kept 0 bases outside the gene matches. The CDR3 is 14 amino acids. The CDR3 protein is CASSGTGGNQPQHF. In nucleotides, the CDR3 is TGTGCCAGTAGTGGGACAGGGGGCAATCAGCCCCAGCATTTT.

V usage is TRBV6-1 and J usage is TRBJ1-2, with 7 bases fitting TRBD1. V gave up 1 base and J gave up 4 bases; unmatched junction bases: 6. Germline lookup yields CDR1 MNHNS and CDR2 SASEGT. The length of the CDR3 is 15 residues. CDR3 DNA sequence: TGTGCCAGCAGTGAAGGCGGGGGGACAGTCTATGGCTACACCTTC. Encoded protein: CASSEGGGTVYGYTF.

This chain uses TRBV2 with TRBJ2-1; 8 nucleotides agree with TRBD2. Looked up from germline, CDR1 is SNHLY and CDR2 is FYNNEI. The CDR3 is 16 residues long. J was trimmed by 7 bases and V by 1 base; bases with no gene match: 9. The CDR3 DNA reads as TGTGCCAGCAGTGAAGAGGGGCGGGGGGCCGGGAATGAGCAGTTCTTC. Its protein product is CASSEEGRGAGNEQFF.

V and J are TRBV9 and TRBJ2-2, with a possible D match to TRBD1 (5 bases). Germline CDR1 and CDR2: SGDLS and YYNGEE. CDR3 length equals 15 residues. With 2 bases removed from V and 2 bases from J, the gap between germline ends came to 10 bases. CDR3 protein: CASSVGGHNTGELFF. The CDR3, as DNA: TGTGCCAGCAGCGTGGGCGGACATAACACCGGGGAGCTGTTTTTT.

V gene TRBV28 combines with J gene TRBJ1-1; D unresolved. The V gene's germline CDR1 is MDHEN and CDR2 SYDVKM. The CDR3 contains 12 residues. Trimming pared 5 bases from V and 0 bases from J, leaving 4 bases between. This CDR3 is CASSGMNTEAFF. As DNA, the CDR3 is TGTGCCAGCAGTGGCATGAACACTGAAGCTTTCTTT.